This TCR beta chain was captured by sequencing in a study of neoadjuvant nivolumab and ipilimumab in lung cancer (dated by TCRdb to the early 2020s). Study-level background: Intravenous nivolumab was dosed at 3 mg/kg on days 1, 15 and 29, and in the combination arm ipilimumab 1 mg/kg was added on day 1 only. The trial treated about 45 patients with operable NSCLC: around 23 were randomized to nivolumab monotherapy and 21 to nivolumab plus ipilimumab. The study compared TCR repertoires in pretherapy (baseline) peripheral blood with TCR repertoires in tumors resected at surgery after neoadjuvant immune checkpoint blockade. The major pathologic response (MPR) rate in the intention-to-treat population in each study arm was designated as the primary trial endpoint. Matched pretherapy and resected tumor pairs were analyzed for seven patients: four treated with nivolumab and three with nivolumab plus ipilimumab. Study-level results and caveats: TCR richness and clonality were greater in resected tumors than in tumor-adjacent uninvolved lung, and increases were seen in more dual-therapy-treated tumors. A small number of samples was subjected to TCR sequencing. There was no significant correlation between TCR clonality and pathologic tumor regression, and just a single major-pathologic-response sample was available for the clonality-regression analysis. From pretherapy to surgery, increases in tumor T-cell richness and clonality were observed in three of three dual-therapy tumors but in only two of four nivolumab-treated tumors. Pretherapy blood TCR richness correlated positively with richness in tumors resected after neoadjuvant therapy (Spearman R of about 0.8).

From V the trimming removes 5 bases and from J it removes 3 bases, while the gene matches leave 6 bases of the junction unaccounted for. From its cysteine to its phenylalanine, the CDR3 spans 14 amino acids. Just the 42-base CDR3 DNA is kept, in frame starting at base 1. As encoded in the germline V gene, CDR1 is SGHTA while CDR2 is FQGNSA. Explained via the paper, the time point label denotes: at surgical resection after neoadjuvant nivolumab +/- ipilimumab. The samples were taken from NEOSTAR, a phase 2 randomized trial in operable NSCLC that tested neoadjuvant nivolumab or nivolumab plus ipilimumab, followed by surgery. At resection, tumor-adjacent uninvolved lung was collected and used as a matched non-tumor comparison for resected tumor TCR repertoires. A word on this clone: The antigen it recognizes is unknown. Base-call qualities are not available, and no considerably larger clone is one nucleotide away.

The library was produced with the immunoSEQ multiplex PCR assay. Per the source publication's procedure: Richness and clonality were used to summarize the repertoires, and clones that significantly expanded or contracted between pre- and post-therapy samples were identified. TCRdb stores this immuneACCESS table with in-frame sequences only. Part of the clones is absent; in the studies checked, under half of the shortfall reflects unresolved V genes, and no reason is known for the rest. V and J calls and clone size come straight from that table; D and trimming were deduced from the DNA. Counted in this sample were approximately 2,000 clones; approximately 88% of them appeared once. The ten largest clones capture roughly a tenth of the sample.

The sequence was obtained from an adult with non-small cell lung cancer. The sample was adjacent normal lung tissue, taken after neoadjuvant nivolumab, alone or with ipilimumab, at or shortly before surgery. In this chain, TRBV7-2 is recombined with TRBJ1-2; the central 7 bases match TRBD1. The CDR3 region has the sequence CASSTGDSYYGYTF. In nucleotides, the sequence is TGTGCCAGCAGCACAGGGGACAGTTACTATGGCTACACCTTC. The full variable domain, completed from the reference TRBV7-2 and TRBJ1-2 proteins outside the CDR3, reads GAGVSQSPSNKVTEKGKDVELRCDPISGHTALYWYRQSLGQGLEFLIYFQGNSAPDKSGLPSDRFSAERTGGSVSTLTIQRTQQEDSAVYLCASSTGDSYYGYTFGSGTRLTVV.